A single sample gave rise to the 12 T cell receptor beta chains below, sequenced in a study of blood T cell repertoires in COVID-19. TCRdb's table, derived via immunoSEQ multiplex PCR, lists solely in-frame clones and lacks some. The table records around 700,000 clones, 90% of them present only once. What was sequenced was peripheral blood. The receptors derive from a woman between 18 and 30 years old with acute or convalescent COVID-19.

V gene TRBV14 combines with J gene TRBJ1-1, with D unclear. Trimming shortened V by 4 bases and J by 3 bases, and 9 bases separated the two germline ends. CDR3 length: 13 residues. Germline CDR1 is SGHDN and CDR2 is FVKESK. This CDR3 is CASSPGRDTEAFF. Here the CDR3 DNA reads TGTGCCAGCAGCCCCGGCCGGGACACTGAAGCTTTCTTT.

This clone has only one observation. The chain carries TRBV12-3 or TRBV12-4 and TRBJ1-5; D is unclear. There are 13 residues in the CDR3. V shed 7 bases and J shed 0 bases, with 7 bases lying between them. In DNA, the CDR3 is TGTGCCAGCAACCGGGATAGCAATCAGCCCCAGCATTTT. This encodes CASNRDSNQPQHF.

A word on this clone: Other DNA sequences within the sample encode an identical CDR3. The V gene is TRBV4-1, the J gene TRBJ1-1, with 7 bases matching TRBD1. Germline values: CDR1 MGHRA, CDR2 YSYEKL. The CDR3 length is 15 residues. Trimming removed 6 bases from V and 2 bases from J; junction bases left unmatched: 9. The CDR3 reads CASSHSGGLNTEAFF. DNA of the CDR3: TGCGCCAGCAGTCACTCAGGGGGACTTAACACTGAAGCTTTCTTT.

The chain employs TRBV6-5 and TRBJ1-2, with D possibly matching TRBD1 (5 bases). This CDR3 has 12 amino acids. Germline CDR1 MNHEY, CDR2 SVGAGI. V was pared by 6 bases and J by 0 bases, with 5 bases between. DNA for the CDR3: TGTGCCAGCAGGACAGCTAACTATGGCTACACCTTC. This codes for CASRTANYGYTF.

The gene calls are TRBV2 and TRBJ1-2; the D gene is possibly TRBD1 (5 bases). V was pared by 9 bases and J by 4 bases, with 18 bases between. CDR1 SNHLY and CDR2 FYNNEI come from the germline V gene. The CDR3 runs 14 residues. The CDR3 region is CASHPTATPYGYTF. The CDR3, as DNA: TGTGCCAGTCACCCGACAGCGACTCCCTATGGCTACACCTTC.

This sequence joins TRBV30 and TRBJ2-7; D is possibly TRBD1 (6 bases). Germline assignment: CDR1 GTSNPN and CDR2 SVGIG (reference sequence). The V end lost 2 bases, the J end lost 2 bases, and 10 bases lay between the germline ends. The CDR3 covers 13 residues. CDR3 residues: CAWSPGHAYEQYF. For the CDR3, the DNA is TGTGCCTGGAGTCCGGGACACGCCTACGAGCAGTACTTC.

This clone was seen only once. The chain is built from TRBV18 and TRBJ2-7; TRBD1 matches at 7 bases. The CDR3 is 15 residues long. The junction had 15 bases not matched to a gene; V was cut back by 4 bases and J by 9 bases. Germline CDR1 reads KGHSH; CDR2 reads LQKENI. The CDR3 DNA follows: TGTGCCAGCTCACTCGACAGGGACCCCTACGAATGGCAGTACTTC. This translates into CASSLDRDPYEWQYF.

The chain uses TRBV6-6 and TRBJ2-2; the D gene is possibly TRBD1 (5 bases). The V gene lost 6 bases and the J gene lost 5 bases, with 10 bases spanning the gap. The CDR3 is 13 residues long. Germline-derived CDR1 and CDR2 are MNHNY and SVGAGI (reference sequence). This CDR3 reads CASSSGLTGELFF. Here the CDR3 DNA reads TGTGCCAGCAGCTCAGGGTTGACCGGGGAGCTGTTTTTT.

The chain recombines TRBV18 with TRBJ2-1; 13 nucleotides align to TRBD2. Germline trimming cut 3 bases from V and 5 bases from J; bases unmatched to any gene: 1. Germline assignment: CDR1 KGHSH and CDR2 LQKENI. This CDR3 comprises 15 residues. The CDR3, as DNA: TGTGCCAGCTCACCGGGACTAGCGGGGAACAATGAGCAGTTCTTC. Translation gives CASSPGLAGNNEQFF.

This clone was seen just once. The chain employs TRBV4-2 and TRBJ1-6, with 9 positions matching TRBD1. CDR3 length: 18 amino acids. The V and J ends lost 0 bases and 3 bases, in that order; junction bases with no gene match: 6. Germline CDR1 reads LGHNA; CDR2 reads YNFKEQ. CDR3 sequence: CASSQEETGGGYNSPLHF. The CDR3 DNA is TGTGCCAGCAGCCAAGAGGAGACAGGGGGTGGCTATAATTCACCCCTCCACTTT.

V and J are TRBV5-6 and TRBJ1-5; possibly TRBD1 for D (6 bases). V was trimmed by 0 bases and J by 6 bases, leaving 10 bases between them. CDR3 length: 14 residues. Germline CDR1 is SGHDT and CDR2 is YYEEEE. The chain's CDR3 is CASSLGQVGQPQHF. For the CDR3, the DNA is TGTGCCAGCAGCTTGGGACAGGTGGGTCAGCCCCAGCATTTT.

This chain links TRBV30 with TRBJ2-5; 12 nucleotides match TRBD2. CDR3 length equals 14 residues. Germline trimming cut 5 bases from V and 5 bases from J; bases unmatched to any gene: 6. CDR1 and CDR2 from the germline V gene are GTSNPN and SVGIG (reference sequence). The CDR3 nucleotides read TGTGCCTGGTCGACTAGCGGGGGCTTGGAGACCCAGTACTTC. Its translation: CAWSTSGGLETQYF.